This is a list of T cell receptor beta chains from one sample in a study of response to subunit inactivated influenza vaccine. TCRdb called the RT-PCR reads again in MiXCR, with one record for every CDR3 protein. Altogether about 540,000 distinct CDR3 sequences are present, about 14% being singletons, with the ten largest covering around 10%. This material consisted of PBMCs from blood, taken roughly 13 days after vaccination. The receptors were gathered from a man between 50 and 59 years old who received an inactivated influenza vaccine. Each CDR3 is given with its conserved first and last residue.

j_gene: TRBJ1-5
v_gene: TRBV5-6
CDR3aa: CASRRSGGRNQPQHF

j_gene: TRBJ2-1
v_gene: TRBV7-2
CDR3aa: CASSPLPGTSGILF

j_gene: TRBJ2-3
v_gene: TRBV24-1
CDR3aa: CATSEGQILHTDTQYF

j_gene: TRBJ1-1
v_gene: TRBV2
CDR3aa: CASRRLDRGASGDF

j_gene: TRBJ2-1
v_gene: TRBV3-1
CDR3aa: CASSHSGGGYNEQFF

j_gene: TRBJ2-1
v_gene: TRBV4-2
CDR3aa: CASSPRHGTSMDEQFF

j_gene: TRBJ2-5
v_gene: TRBV7-9
CDR3aa: CASSPRLAGGETQYF

j_gene: TRBJ1-2
v_gene: TRBV4-3
CDR3aa: CASSQVTGFLYGYTF

j_gene: TRBJ2-3
v_gene: TRBV18
CDR3aa: CASSPGTSGFTDTQYF

j_gene: TRBJ2-5
v_gene: TRBV29-1
CDR3aa: CSVDLRAGTHVQETQYF

j_gene: TRBJ2-2
v_gene: TRBV27
CDR3aa: CASSPRGGWELFF

j_gene: TRBJ2-1
v_gene: TRBV30
CDR3aa: CAFTGGNSYNEQFF

j_gene: TRBJ2-3
v_gene: TRBV5-6
CDR3aa: CASFDRVVSTDTQYF

j_gene: TRBJ2-5
v_gene: TRBV13
CDR3aa: CASSWGGETQYF

j_gene: TRBJ2-7
v_gene: TRBV5-5
CDR3aa: CASSSGTGDSYEQYF

j_gene: TRBJ2-7
v_gene: TRBV20-1
CDR3aa: CSARTQDGFSSYEQYF

j_gene: TRBJ2-4
v_gene: TRBV7-2
CDR3aa: CASSSGTTKNIQYF

j_gene: TRBJ2-7
v_gene: TRBV6-1
CDR3aa: CAVRQPGTGSYEQYF